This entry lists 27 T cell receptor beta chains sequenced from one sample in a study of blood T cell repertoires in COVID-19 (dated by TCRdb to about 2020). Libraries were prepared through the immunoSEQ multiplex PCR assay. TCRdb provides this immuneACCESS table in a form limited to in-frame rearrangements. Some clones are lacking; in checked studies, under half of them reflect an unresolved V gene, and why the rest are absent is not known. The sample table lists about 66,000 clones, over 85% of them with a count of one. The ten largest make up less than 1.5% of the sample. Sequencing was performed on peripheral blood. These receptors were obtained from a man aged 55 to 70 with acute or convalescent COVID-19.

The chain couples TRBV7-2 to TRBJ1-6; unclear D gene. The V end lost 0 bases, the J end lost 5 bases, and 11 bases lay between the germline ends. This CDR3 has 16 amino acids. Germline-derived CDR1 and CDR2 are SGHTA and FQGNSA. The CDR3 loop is CASSLAALNNNSPLHF. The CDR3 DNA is TGTGCCAGCAGCTTAGCGGCCCTTAATAATAATTCACCCCTCCACTTT.

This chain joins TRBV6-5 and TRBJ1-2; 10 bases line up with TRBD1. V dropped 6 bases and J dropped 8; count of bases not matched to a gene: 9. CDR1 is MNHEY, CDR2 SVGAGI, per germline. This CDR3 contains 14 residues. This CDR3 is CASRSPGQGQGYTF. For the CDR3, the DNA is TGTGCCAGCAGAAGTCCGGGACAGGGGCAGGGCTACACCTTC.

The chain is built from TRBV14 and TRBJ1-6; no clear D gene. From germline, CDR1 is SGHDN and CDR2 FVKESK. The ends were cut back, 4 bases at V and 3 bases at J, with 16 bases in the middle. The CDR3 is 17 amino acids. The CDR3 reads CASSPTEEEHYNSPLHF. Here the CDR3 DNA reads TGTGCCAGCAGCCCCACGGAGGAGGAGCACTATAATTCACCCCTCCACTTT.

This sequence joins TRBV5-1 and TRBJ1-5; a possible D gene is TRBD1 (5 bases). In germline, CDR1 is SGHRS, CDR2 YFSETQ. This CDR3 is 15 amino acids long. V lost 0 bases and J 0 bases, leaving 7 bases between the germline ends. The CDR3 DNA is TGCGCCAGCAGCTTGGAGGGGTATAGCAATCAGCCCCAGCATTTT. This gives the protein CASSLEGYSNQPQHF.

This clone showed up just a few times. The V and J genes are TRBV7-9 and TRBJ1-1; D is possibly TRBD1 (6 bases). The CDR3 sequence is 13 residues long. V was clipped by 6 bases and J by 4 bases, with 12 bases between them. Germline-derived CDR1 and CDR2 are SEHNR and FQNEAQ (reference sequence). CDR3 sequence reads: CASSFDRSTEAFF. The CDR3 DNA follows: TGTGCCAGCAGTTTTGACAGGTCCACTGAAGCTTTCTTT. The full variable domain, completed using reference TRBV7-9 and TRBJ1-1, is DTGVSQNPRHKITKRGQNVTFRCDPISEHNRLYWYRQTLGQGPEFLTYFQNEAQLEKSRLLSDRFSAERPKGSFSTLEIQRTEQGDSAMYLCASSFDRSTEAFFGQGTRLTVV.

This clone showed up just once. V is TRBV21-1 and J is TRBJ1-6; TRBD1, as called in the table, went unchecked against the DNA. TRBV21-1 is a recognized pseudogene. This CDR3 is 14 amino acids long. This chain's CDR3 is CASRRQGLVSPLHF. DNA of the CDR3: TGTGCCAGCAGGAGACAGGGGTTAGTCTCACCCCTCCACTTT.

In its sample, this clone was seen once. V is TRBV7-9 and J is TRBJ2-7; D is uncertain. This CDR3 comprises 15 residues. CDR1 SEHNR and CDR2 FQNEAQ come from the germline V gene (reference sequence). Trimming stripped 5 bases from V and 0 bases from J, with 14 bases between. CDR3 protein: CASSQPPLSSYEQYF. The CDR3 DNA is TGTGCCAGCAGCCAACCCCCCCTTAGCTCCTACGAGCAGTACTTC.

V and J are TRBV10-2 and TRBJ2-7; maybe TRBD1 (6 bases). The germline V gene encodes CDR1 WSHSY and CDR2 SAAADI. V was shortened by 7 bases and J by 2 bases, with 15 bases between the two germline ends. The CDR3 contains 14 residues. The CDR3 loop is CASKDSTITYEQYF. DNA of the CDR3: TGCGCCAGCAAGGACAGTACTATAACCTACGAGCAGTACTTC.

CDR3: CASRIPSSSGELFF. CDR3 sequence (DNA): TGTGCCAGTAGGATCCCCTCGAGTAGCGGGGAGCTGTTTTTT. This rearrangement joins TRBV19 to TRBJ2-2; no firm D call. The CDR3 runs 14 residues. From germline, CDR1 is LNHDA and CDR2 SQIVND (reference sequence). The germline V and J ends were trimmed by 6 bases and 7 bases, with 15 bases remaining between them.

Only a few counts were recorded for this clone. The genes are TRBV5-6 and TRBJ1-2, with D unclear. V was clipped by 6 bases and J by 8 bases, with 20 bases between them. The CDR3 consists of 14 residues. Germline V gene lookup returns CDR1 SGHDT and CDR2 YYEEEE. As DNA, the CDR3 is TGTGCCAGCACCCCGAAGACTATCACGCCAGGCTACACCTTC. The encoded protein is CASTPKTITPGYTF.

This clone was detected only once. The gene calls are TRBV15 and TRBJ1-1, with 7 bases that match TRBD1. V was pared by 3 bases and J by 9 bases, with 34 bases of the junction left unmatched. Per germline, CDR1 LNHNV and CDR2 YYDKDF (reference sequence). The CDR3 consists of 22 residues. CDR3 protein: CATSSGEVRGHSLQGDRGKAFF. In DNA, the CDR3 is TGTGCCACCAGCAGTGGGGAGGTCCGGGGACACAGCCTTCAGGGGGATAGGGGTAAAGCTTTCTTT.

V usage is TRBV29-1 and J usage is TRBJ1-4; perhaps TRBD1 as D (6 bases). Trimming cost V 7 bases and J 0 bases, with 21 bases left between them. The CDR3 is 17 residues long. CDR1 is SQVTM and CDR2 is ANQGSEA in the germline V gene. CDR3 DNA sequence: TGCAGCGCCCGCGGGGGCCCCCTCGATCCAACTAATGAAAAACTGTTTTTT. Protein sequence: CSARGGPLDPTNEKLFF. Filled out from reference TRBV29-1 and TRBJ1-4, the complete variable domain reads SAVISQKPSRDICQRGTSLTIQCQVDSQVTMMFWYRQQPGQSLTLIATANQGSEATYESGFVIDKFPISRPNLTFSTLTVSNMSPEDSSIYLCSARGGPLDPTNEKLFFGSGTQLSVL.

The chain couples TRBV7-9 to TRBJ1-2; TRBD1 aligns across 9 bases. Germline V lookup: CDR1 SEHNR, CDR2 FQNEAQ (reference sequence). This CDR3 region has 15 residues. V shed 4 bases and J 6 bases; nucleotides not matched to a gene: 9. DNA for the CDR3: TGTGCCAGCAGCTCGTCGGGGACAGGGAGAAATGGCTACACCTTC. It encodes CASSSSGTGRNGYTF. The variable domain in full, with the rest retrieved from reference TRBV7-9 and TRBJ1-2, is DTGVSQNPRHKITKRGQNVTFRCDPISEHNRLYWYRQTLGQGPEFLTYFQNEAQLEKSRLLSDRFSAERPKGSFSTLEIQRTEQGDSAMYLCASSSSGTGRNGYTFGSGTRLTVV.

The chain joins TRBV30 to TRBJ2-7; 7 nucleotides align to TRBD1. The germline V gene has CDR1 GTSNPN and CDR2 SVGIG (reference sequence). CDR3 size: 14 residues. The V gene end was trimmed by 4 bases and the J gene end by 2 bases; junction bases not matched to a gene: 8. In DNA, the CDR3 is TGTGCCTGGAACTCCGAGGGGGCAACCTACGAGCAGTACTTC. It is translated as CAWNSEGATYEQYF.

CDR3 sequence: CASSQLQAGGSGNTIYF. The CDR3 coding sequence is TGTGCCAGCAGCCAATTACAAGCAGGGGGCTCTGGAAACACCATATATTTT. The chain links TRBV4-2 to TRBJ1-3, with TRBD1 identical over 7 bases. This CDR3 spans 17 amino acids. V shed 2 bases and J 0 bases; nucleotides not matched to a gene: 7. In germline, CDR1 is LGHNA, CDR2 YNFKEQ.

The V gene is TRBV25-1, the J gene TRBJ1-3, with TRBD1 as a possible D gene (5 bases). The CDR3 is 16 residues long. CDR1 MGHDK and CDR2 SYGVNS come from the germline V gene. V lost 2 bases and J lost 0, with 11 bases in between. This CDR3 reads CASSEGGDHSGNTIYF. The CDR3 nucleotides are TGTGCCAGCAGTGAAGGGGGGGACCACTCTGGAAACACCATATATTTT.

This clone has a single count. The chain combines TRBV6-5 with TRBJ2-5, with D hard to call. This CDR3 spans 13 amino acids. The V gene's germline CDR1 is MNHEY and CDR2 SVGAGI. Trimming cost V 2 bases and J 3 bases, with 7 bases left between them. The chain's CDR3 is CASSYVRKETQYF. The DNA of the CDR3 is TGTGCCAGCAGTTACGTCAGAAAAGAGACCCAGTACTTC.

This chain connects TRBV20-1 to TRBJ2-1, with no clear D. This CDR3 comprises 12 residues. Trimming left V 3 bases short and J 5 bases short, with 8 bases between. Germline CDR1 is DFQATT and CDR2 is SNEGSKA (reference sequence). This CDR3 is CSASTENNEQFF. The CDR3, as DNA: TGCAGTGCTAGTACCGAGAACAATGAGCAGTTCTTC.

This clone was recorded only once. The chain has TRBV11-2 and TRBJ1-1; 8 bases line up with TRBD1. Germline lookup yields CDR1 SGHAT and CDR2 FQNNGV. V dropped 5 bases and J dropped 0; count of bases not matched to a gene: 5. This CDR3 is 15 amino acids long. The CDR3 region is CASSLQGAVNTEAFF. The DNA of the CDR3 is TGTGCCAGCAGCCTCCAGGGGGCCGTGAACACTGAAGCTTTCTTT. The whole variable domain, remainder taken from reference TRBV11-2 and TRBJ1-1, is EAGVAQSPRYKIIEKRQSVAFWCNPISGHATLYWYQQILGQGPKLLIQFQNNGVVDDSQLPKDRFSAERLKGVDSTLKIQPAKLEDSAVYLCASSLQGAVNTEAFFGQGTRLTVV.

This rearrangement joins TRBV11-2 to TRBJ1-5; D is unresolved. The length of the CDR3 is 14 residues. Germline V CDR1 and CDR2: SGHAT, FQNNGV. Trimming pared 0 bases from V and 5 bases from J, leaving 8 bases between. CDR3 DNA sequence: TGTGCCAGCAGCTTAGATAGCCCGGATCAGCCCCAGCATTTT. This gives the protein CASSLDSPDQPQHF.

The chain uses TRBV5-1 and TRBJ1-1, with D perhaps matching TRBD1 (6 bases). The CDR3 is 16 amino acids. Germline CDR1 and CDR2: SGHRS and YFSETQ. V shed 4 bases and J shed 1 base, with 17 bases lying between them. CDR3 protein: CASSLFATGTNTEAFF. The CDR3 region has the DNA TGCGCCAGCAGCCTGTTTGCTACAGGGACGAACACTGAAGCTTTCTTT.

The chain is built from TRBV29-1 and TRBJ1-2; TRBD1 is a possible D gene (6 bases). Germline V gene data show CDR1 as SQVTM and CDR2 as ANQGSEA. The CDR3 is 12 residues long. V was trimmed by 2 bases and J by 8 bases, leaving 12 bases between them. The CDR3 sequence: CSVESGVDGYTF. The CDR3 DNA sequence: TGCAGCGTTGAATCAGGGGTCGACGGCTACACCTTC.

The CDR3 is CASSLRRFGTSGLETQYF. In DNA, the CDR3 is TGCGCCAGCAGCTTGCGGCGGTTTGGGACTAGCGGGTTGGAGACCCAGTACTTC. The rearrangement joins TRBV5-1 to TRBJ2-5; 12 bases match TRBD2. Losses at the gene ends were 1 base for V and 5 bases for J; bases not matched to a gene: 12. The germline CDR1 and CDR2 sequences are SGHRS and YFSETQ. The CDR3 runs 18 residues.

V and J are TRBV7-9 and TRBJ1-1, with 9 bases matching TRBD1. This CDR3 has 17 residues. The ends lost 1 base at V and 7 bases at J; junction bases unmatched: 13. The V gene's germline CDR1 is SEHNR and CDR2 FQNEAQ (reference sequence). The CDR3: CASSLGGTGSFEFEAFF. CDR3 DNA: TGTGCCAGCAGCTTAGGGGGGACAGGGAGCTTCGAGTTTGAAGCTTTCTTT.

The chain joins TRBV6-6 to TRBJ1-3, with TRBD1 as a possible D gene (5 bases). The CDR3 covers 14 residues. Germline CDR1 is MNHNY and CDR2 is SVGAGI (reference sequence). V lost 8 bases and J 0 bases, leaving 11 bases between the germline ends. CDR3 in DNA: TGTGCCAGCGCCAGGGCCTCCTCTGGAAACACCATATATTTT. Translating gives CASARASSGNTIYF.

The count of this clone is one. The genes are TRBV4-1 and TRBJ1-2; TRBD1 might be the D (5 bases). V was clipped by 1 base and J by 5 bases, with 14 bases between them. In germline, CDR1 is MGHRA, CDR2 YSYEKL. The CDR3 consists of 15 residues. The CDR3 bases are TGCGCCAGCAGCCAAGCAGGCATTGGGGGGTATGGCTACACCTTC. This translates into CASSQAGIGGYGYTF.

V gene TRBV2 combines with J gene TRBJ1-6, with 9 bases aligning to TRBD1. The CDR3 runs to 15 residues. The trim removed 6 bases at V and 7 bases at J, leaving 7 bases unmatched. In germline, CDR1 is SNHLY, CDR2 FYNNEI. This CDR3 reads CASRDPGQGNSPLHF. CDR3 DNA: TGTGCCAGCAGGGACCCGGGACAGGGAAATTCACCCCTCCACTTT.